This is a list of T cell receptor beta chains from one sample in a study of Ad26.COV2.S vaccination and SARS-CoV-2 variants. Only in-frame clones appear in the TCRdb table, and some are missing; sequencing was by immunoSEQ multiplex PCR. Seen here are a few hundred thousand clones, around 87% observed once, and the top ten hold around 3%. The material sequenced was peripheral blood, taken in a trial of Ad26.COV2.S vaccine versus placebo. The receptors were gathered from a person between 18 and 65 years old who received the Ad26.COV2.S COVID-19 vaccine or a placebo. Both conserved end residues are part of each CDR3. A D gene is named only where the DNA matches it firmly. A row's size may be missing; if present it is once, few, many or a size class.

d_call,clone_size,j_call,v_call,cdr3_aa,cdr3_nt
NA,NA,TRBJ2-2,TRBV7-6,CASSRVVNPGELFF,TGTGCCAGCAGCAGGGTGGTTAACCCCGGGGAGCTGTTTTTT
NA,once,TRBJ2-3,TRBV5-4,CASSPRGSGTDTQYF,TGTGCCAGCAGCCCCCGGGGTAGCGGCACAGATACGCAGTATTTT
TRBD2,once,TRBJ2-3,TRBV9,CASSSSGRGTDTQYF,TGTGCCAGCAGCTCTAGCGGCCGGGGAACAGATACGCAGTATTTT
NA,few,TRBJ1-1,TRBV21-1,CPTGDAEAFF,TGTCCGACGGGGGATGCTGAAGCTTTCTTT
NA,NA,TRBJ2-6,TRBV7-8,CASSPPGPPGANVLTF,TGTGCCAGCAGCCCCCCCGGTCCCCCCGGGGCCAACGTCCTGACTTTC
TRBD1,NA,TRBJ1-2,TRBV28,CASSHTTGLRYGYTF,TGTGCCAGCAGTCATACGACAGGGTTGAGATATGGCTACACCTTC
NA,few,TRBJ2-2,TRBV6-4,CASSLGQGSAGELFF,TGTGCCAGCAGTCTCGGTCAGGGGTCAGCCGGGGAGCTGTTTTTT
NA,NA,TRBJ1-5,TRBV12-5,CASGLESNQPQHF,TGTGCTAGTGGTTTGGAGTCCAATCAGCCCCAGCATTTT
TRBD1,NA,TRBJ1-1,TRBV10-2,CASSVNRDSTEAFF,TGCGCCAGCAGTGTTAATCGGGACAGCACTGAAGCTTTCTTT
NA,NA,TRBJ1-3,TRBV2,CASGFGYGNTIYF,TGTGCCAGCGGTTTCGGGTACGGAAACACCATATATTTT
NA,NA,TRBJ1-2,TRBV2,CASSEELNYGYTF,TGTGCCAGCAGTGAAGAGCTAAACTATGGCTACACCTTC
NA,few,TRBJ2-2,TRBV7-9,CASGGGGFGELFF,TGTGCCAGCGGAGGGGGCGGTTTCGGGGAGCTGTTTTTT
TRBD2,once,TRBJ2-2,TRBV30,CAWAGRGLAGSPTGELFF,TGTGCCTGGGCAGGAAGAGGACTAGCGGGATCACCTACCGGGGAGCTGTTTTTT
NA,NA,TRBJ2-5,TRBV7-9,CASSLVIGQETQYF,TGTGCCAGCAGCTTAGTGATCGGCCAAGAGACCCAGTACTTC
NA,NA,TRBJ2-1,TRBV7-2,CASTLVVGGGSNEQFF,TGTGCCAGCACCCTCGTCGTGGGGGGCGGATCTAATGAGCAGTTCTTC
TRBD1,once,TRBJ2-7,TRBV14,CASRSRDSLYEQYF,TGTGCCAGCCGAAGTCGGGACAGTCTGTACGAGCAGTACTTC
NA,NA,TRBJ1-4,TRBV7-9,CASSLGQINEKLFF,TGTGCCAGCAGCTTAGGTCAGATCAATGAAAAACTGTTTTTT
NA,NA,TRBJ1-1,TRBV29-1,CSVETNWRTMNTEAFF,TGCAGCGTTGAGACGAATTGGAGGACTATGAACACTGAAGCTTTCTTT
TRBD1,once,TRBJ2-2,TRBV6-1,CASSELWQGVDTGELFF,TGTGCCAGCAGTGAGCTATGGCAGGGGGTAGACACCGGGGAGCTGTTTTTT
NA,NA,TRBJ2-5,TRBV7-9,CASGRMQETQYF,TGTGCCAGCGGACGTATGCAAGAGACCCAGTACTTC
TRBD1,NA,TRBJ1-5,TRBV7-9,CASSPGWTGTEYSNQPQHF,TGTGCCAGCAGCCCCGGCTGGACAGGGACGGAATATAGCAATCAGCCCCAGCATTTT
NA,NA,TRBJ1-2,TRBV19,CASSFRLGPANYGYTF,TGTGCCAGTAGTTTCAGACTGGGGCCGGCTAACTATGGCTACACCTTC